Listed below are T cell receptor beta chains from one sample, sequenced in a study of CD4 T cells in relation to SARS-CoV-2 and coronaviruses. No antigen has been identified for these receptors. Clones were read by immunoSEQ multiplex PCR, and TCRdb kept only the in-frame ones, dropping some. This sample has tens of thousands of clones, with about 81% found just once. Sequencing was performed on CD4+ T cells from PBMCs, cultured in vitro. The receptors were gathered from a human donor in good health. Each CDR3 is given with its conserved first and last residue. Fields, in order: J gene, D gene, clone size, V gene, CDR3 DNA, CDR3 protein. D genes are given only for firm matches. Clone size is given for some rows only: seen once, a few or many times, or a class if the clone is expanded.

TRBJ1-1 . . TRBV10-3 TGTGCCACCGAAGTCTCCATGAACACTGAAGCTTTCTTT CATEVSMNTEAFF
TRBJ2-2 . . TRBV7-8 TGTGCCAGCAGCACTTACTCCACCGGGGAGCTGTTTTTT CASSTYSTGELFF
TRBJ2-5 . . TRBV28 TGTGCCAGCAGCTCCCGGACGGAAAGCCAAGAGACCCAGTACTTC CASSSRTESQETQYF
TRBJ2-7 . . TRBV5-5 TGTGCCAGCAGCTTGGCCGAGATCTACGAGCAGTACTTC CASSLAEIYEQYF
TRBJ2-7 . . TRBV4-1 TGCGCCAGCAGCCAAGAAATAGGGCGGTACGAGCAGTACTTC CASSQEIGRYEQYF
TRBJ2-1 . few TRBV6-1 TGTGCCAGCAGTGAGAACCGGGTCTCCTACAATGAGCAGTTCTTC CASSENRVSYNEQFF
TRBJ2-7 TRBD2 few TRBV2 TGTGCTCAGCACCGGGGGGGACCTTACGAGCAGTACTTC CAQHRGGPYEQYF
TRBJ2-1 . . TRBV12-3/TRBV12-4 TGTGCCAGCAGTTTAGGGACTACCAATGAGCAGTTCTTC CASSLGTTNEQFF
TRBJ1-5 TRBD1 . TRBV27 TGTGCCAGCAGTTTGTACGCCCGGGACAGCTTAAGCAGGGGCAATCAGCCCCAGCATTTT CASSLYARDSLSRGNQPQHF
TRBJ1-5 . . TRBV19 TGTGCCAGTAGTACGAACGGGGGCGATCAGCCCCAGCATTTT CASSTNGGDQPQHF
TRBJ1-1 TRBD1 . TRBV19 TGTGCCAGTCAAGACGGACAGGGGTCGTACACTGAAGCTTTCTTT CASQDGQGSYTEAFF
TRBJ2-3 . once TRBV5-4 TGTGCCAGCAGCTTGGCCGCGGGTACGCAGTATTTT CASSLAAGTQYF
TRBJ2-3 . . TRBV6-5 TGTGCCAGCAGTTACGGGGACCGCACAGATACGCAGTATTTT CASSYGDRTDTQYF
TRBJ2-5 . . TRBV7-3 TGTGCCAGCAGCTTGGGGGGCTGGGAGACCCAGTACTTC CASSLGGWETQYF
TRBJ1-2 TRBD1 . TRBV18 TGTGCCAGCTCACGAGGGACAGGAGATGGCTACACCTTC CASSRGTGDGYTF
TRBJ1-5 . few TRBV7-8 . CASSPNRPIQSVPSILVMGLRHF
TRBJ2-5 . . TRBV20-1 TGCAGTGCTAGTGCCCTAAATGGAGAGACCCAGTACTTC CSASALNGETQYF
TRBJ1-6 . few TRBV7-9 TGTGCCAGCAGCTTAGGGAATTATAATTCACCCCTCCACTTT CASSLGNYNSPLHF
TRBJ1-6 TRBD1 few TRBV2 TGTGCCAGCACGAGGGGTTTACAGGGGCGAGCATCACCCCTCCACTTT CASTRGLQGRASPLHF
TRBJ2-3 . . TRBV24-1 TGTGCCACCAGTGATTTGCGGCAGAACACAGATACGCAGTATTTT CATSDLRQNTDTQYF
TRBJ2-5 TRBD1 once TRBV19 TGTGCCAGTAGTGACAGGGTAAACCAAGAGACCCAGTACTTC CASSDRVNQETQYF
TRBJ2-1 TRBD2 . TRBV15 TGTGCCACCAGCAGAGCCGGGACTAGCGGGATATACAATGAGCAGTTCTTC CATSRAGTSGIYNEQFF
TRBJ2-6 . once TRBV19 TGTGCCAGTAGTACGGGACGGCCGTCTGGGGCCAACGTCCTGACTTTC CASSTGRPSGANVLTF
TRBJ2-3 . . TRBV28 TGTGCCAGCAGTTCCAAACCTCAAGATACGCAGTATTTT CASSSKPQDTQYF
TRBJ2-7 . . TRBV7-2 TGTGCCAGCAGCCCAGGGATTTACGAGCAGTACTTC CASSPGIYEQYF
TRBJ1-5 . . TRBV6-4 TGTGCCAGCAGTGACTTCCTCAGGGGCAATCAGCCCCAGCATTTT CASSDFLRGNQPQHF
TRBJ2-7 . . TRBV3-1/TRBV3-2 TGTGCCAGCAGCCAAGATGTAGCGTACGAGCAGTACTTC CASSQDVAYEQYF
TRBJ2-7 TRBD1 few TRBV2 TGTGCCAGCAGGGGGGACAGTTCCTACGAGCAGTACTTC CASRGDSSYEQYF
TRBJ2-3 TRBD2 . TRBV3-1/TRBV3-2 TGTGCCAGCAGCCCTCTAGCGGGAGGGACCACAGATACGCAGTATTTT CASSPLAGGTTDTQYF
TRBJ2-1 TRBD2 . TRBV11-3 TGTGCCAGCAGCTTGGGACTAGCGGGAGGCTACAATGAGCAGTTCTTC CASSLGLAGGYNEQFF